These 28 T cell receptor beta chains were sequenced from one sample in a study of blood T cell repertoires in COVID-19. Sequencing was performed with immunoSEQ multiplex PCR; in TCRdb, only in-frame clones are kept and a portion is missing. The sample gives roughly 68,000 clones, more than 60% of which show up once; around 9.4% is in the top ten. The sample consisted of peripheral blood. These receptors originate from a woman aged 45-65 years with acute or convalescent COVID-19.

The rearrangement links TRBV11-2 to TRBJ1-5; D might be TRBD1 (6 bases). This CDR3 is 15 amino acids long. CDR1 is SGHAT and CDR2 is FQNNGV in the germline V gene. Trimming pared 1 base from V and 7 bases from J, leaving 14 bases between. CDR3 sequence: CASSLVSGGSQPQHF. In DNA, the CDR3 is TGTGCCAGCAGCTTAGTTTCGGGGGGCAGCCAGCCCCAGCATTTT.

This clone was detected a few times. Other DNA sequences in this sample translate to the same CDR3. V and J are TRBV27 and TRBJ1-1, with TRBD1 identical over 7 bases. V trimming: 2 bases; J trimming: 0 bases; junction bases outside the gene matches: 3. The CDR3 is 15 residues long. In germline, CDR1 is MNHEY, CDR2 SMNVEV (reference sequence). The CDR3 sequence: CASSLGTVMNTEAFF. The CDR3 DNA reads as TGTGCCAGCAGTTTAGGGACAGTAATGAACACTGAAGCTTTCTTT.

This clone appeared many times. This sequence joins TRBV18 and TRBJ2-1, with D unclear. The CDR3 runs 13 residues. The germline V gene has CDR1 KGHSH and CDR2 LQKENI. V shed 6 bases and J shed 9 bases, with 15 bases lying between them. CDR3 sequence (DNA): TGTGCCAGCTCTCGAGACCGGGTCGGTGAGCAGTTCTTC. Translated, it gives CASSRDRVGEQFF.

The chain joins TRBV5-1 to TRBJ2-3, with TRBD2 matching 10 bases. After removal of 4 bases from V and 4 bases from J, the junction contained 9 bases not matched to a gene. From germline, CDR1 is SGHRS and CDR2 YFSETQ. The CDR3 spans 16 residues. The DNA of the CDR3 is TGCGCCAGCAGCACGGAAGCTAGCGGGAGCTCAGATACGCAGTATTTT. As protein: CASSTEASGSSDTQYF.

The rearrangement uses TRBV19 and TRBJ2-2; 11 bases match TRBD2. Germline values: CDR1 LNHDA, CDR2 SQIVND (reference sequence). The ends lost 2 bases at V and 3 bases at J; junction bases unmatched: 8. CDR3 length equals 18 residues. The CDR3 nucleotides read TGTGCCAGTAGTATAACGCCACTAGCGGGAGTGTACACCGGGGAGCTGTTTTTT. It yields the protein CASSITPLAGVYTGELFF.

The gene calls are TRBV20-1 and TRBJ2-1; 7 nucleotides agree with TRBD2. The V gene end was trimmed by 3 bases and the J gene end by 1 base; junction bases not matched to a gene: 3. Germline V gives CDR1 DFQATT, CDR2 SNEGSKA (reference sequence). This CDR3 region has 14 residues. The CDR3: CSASGGRSYNEQFF. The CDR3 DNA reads TGCAGTGCTAGTGGCGGGAGATCCTACAATGAGCAGTTCTTC.

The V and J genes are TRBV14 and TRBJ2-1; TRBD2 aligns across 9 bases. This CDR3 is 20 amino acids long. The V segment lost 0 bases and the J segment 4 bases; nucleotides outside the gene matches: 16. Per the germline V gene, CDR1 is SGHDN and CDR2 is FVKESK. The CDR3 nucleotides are TGTGCCAGCAGCCAAGAGTGGGGGAATGTAGCGGGAGCGAGGTACAATGAGCAGTTCTTC. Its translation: CASSQEWGNVAGARYNEQFF. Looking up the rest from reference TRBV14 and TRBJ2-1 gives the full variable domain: EAGVTQFPSHSVIEKGQTVTLRCDPISGHDNLYWYRRVMGKEIKFLLHFVKESKQDESGMPNNRFLAERTGGTYSTLKVQPAELEDSGVYFCASSQEWGNVAGARYNEQFFGPGTRLTVL.

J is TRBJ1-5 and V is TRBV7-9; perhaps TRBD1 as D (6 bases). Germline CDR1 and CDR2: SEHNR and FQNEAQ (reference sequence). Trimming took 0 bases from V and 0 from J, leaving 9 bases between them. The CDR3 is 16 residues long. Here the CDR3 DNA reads TGTGCCAGCAGCTTAGCGAACAGGGATAGCAATCAGCCCCAGCATTTT. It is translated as CASSLANRDSNQPQHF.

CDR3 DNA: TGTGCCAGCAGTGAAGCAGGGGCTCAGCCCCAGCATTTT. Translated: CASSEAGAQPQHF. The chain links TRBV25-1 to TRBJ1-5, with D possibly matching TRBD1 (6 bases). The CDR3 covers 13 residues. Germline V gene sequence: CDR1 MGHDK, CDR2 SYGVNS. The V and J ends lost 2 bases and 6 bases respectively, with 8 bases between them.

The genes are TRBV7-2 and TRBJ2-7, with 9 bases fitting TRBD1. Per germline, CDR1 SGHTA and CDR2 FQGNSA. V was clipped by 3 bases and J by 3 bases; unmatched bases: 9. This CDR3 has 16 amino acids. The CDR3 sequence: CASSFVAGQGFYEQYF. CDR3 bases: TGTGCCAGCAGCTTCGTGGCGGGACAGGGCTTCTACGAGCAGTACTTC.

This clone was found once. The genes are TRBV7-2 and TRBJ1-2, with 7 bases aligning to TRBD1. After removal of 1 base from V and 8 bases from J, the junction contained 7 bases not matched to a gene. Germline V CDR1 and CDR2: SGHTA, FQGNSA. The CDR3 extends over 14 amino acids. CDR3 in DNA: TGTGCCAGCAGCTTAGGGTCGACAGGGAGCGGCTACACCTTC. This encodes CASSLGSTGSGYTF.

The CDR3 nucleotides read TGTGCCAGCAGCTGGGGGGGATCTAATGAAAAACTGTTTTTT. Protein sequence: CASSWGGSNEKLFF. V and J are TRBV7-2 and TRBJ1-4; perhaps TRBD1 as D (5 bases). Germline CDR1 SGHTA, CDR2 FQGNSA. V lost 4 bases and J lost 3, with 9 bases in between. This CDR3 region has 14 residues.

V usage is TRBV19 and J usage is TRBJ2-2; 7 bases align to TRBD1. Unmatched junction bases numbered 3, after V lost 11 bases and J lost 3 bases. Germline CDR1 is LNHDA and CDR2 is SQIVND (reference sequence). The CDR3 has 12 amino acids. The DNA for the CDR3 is TGTGCCGGACAGGCGTACACCGGGGAGCTGTTTTTT. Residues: CAGQAYTGELFF.

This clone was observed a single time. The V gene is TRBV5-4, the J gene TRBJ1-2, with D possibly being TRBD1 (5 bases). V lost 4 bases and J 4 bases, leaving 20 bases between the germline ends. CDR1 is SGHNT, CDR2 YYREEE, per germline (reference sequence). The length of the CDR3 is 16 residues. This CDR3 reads CASSIGRQGFFYGYTF. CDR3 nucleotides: TGTGCCAGCAGCATAGGGAGGCAGGGCTTTTTCTATGGCTACACCTTC.

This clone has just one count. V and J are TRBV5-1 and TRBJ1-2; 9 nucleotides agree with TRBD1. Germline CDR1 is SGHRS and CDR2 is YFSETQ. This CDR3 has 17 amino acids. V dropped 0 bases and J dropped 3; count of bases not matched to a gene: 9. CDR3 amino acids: CASSLDPTGGIDYGYTF. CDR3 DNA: TGCGCCAGCAGCTTGGACCCTACAGGGGGCATCGACTATGGCTACACCTTC.

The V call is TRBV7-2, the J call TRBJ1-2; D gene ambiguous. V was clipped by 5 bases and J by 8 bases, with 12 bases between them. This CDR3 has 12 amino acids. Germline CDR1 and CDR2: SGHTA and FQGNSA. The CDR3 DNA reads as TGTGCCAGCAGCCTCAACAGATTGGGCTACACCTTC. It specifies CASSLNRLGYTF.

In nucleotides, the CDR3 is TGTGCCAGCAGCCCGGGACAGCTTTATGGCTACACCTTC. Its protein product is CASSPGQLYGYTF. The V call is TRBV6-5, the J call TRBJ1-2; 7 bases line up with TRBD1. With V trimmed by 6 bases and J by 5 bases, 6 bases remained unmatched. The CDR3 length is 13 residues. Germline CDR1 is MNHEY and CDR2 is SVGAGI.

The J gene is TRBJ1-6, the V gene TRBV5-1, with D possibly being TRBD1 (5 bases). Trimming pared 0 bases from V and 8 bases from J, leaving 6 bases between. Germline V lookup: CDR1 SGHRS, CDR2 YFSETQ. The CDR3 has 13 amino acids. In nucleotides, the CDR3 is TGCGCCAGCAGCTTGGTGACAGATTCACCCCTCCACTTT. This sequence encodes CASSLVTDSPLHF.

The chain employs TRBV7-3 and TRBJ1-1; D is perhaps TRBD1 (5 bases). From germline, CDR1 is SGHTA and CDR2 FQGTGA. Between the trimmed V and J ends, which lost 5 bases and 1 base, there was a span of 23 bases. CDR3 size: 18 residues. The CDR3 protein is CASSRELPGLKTNTEAFF. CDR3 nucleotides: TGTGCCAGCAGCCGAGAATTACCGGGACTCAAGACGAACACTGAAGCTTTCTTT.

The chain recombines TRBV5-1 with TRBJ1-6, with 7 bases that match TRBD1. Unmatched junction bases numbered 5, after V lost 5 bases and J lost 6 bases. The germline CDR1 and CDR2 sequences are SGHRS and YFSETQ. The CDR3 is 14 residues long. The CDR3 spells CASRTGTTNSPLHF. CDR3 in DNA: TGCGCCAGCAGGACAGGGACGACTAATTCACCCCTCCACTTT.

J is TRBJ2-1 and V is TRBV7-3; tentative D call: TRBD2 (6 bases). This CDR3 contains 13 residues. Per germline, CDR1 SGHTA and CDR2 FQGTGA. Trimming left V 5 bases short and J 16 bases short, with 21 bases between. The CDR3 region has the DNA TGTGCCAGCAGCACCAGGGACTCCGATAGAATATTCTTC. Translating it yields CASSTRDSDRIFF.

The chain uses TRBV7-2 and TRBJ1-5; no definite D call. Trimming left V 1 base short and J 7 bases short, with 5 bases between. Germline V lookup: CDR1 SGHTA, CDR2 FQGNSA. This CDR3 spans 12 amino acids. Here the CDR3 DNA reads TGTGCCAGCAGCTTAGACAAACAGCCCCAGCATTTT. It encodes CASSLDKQPQHF.

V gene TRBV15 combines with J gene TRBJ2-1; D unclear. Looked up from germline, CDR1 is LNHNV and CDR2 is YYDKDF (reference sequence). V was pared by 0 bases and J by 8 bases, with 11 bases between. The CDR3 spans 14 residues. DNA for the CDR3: TGTGCCACCAGCAGAGATACTCCCGAGGATGAGCAGTTCTTC. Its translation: CATSRDTPEDEQFF. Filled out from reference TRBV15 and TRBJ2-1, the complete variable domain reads DAMVIQNPRYQVTQFGKPVTLSCSQTLNHNVMYWYQQKSSQAPKLLFHYYDKDFNNEADTPDNFQSRRPNTSFCFLDIRSPGLGDTAMYLCATSRDTPEDEQFFGPGTRLTVL.

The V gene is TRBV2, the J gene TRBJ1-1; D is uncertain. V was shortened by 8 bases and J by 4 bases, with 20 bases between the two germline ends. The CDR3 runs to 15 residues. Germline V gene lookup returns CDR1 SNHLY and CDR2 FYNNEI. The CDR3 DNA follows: TGTGCCAGCCAAAATGGCCACGGCGGATTCACTGAAGCTTTCTTT. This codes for CASQNGHGGFTEAFF.

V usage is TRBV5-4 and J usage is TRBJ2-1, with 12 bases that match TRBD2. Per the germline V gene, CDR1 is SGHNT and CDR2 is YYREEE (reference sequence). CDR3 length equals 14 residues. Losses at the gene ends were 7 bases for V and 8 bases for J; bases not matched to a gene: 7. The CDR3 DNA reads TGTGCCAGCCGGACTAGCGGGATTTTCCATGAGCAGTTCTTC. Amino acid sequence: CASRTSGIFHEQFF.

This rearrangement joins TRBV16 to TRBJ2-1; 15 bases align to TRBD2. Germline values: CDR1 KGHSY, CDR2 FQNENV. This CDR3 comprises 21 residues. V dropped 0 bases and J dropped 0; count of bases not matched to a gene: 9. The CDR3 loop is CASSQSGGLAGGTSSYNEQFF. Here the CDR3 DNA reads TGTGCCAGCAGCCAATCGGGGGGACTAGCGGGAGGAACAAGCTCCTACAATGAGCAGTTCTTC.

Here the CDR3 DNA reads TGTGCCAGCAGTGCAACCGGGACTAGCGGATCCTACGAGCAGTACTTC. Its translation is CASSATGTSGSYEQYF. This sequence joins TRBV28 and TRBJ2-7; 11 bases line up with TRBD2. The length of the CDR3 is 16 residues. V gave up 5 bases and J gave up 1 base; unmatched junction bases: 7. Per the germline V gene, CDR1 is MDHEN and CDR2 is SYDVKM.

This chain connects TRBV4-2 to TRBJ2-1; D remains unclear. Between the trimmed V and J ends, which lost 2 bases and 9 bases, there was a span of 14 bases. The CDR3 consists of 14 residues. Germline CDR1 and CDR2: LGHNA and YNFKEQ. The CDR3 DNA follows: TGTGCCAGCAGCCAAATAGACCTAGAACGTGAGCAGTTCTTC. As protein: CASSQIDLEREQFF.